This T cell receptor beta chain originates from a study of identifying expanded T cells in peripheral blood. Sequencing used immunoSEQ multiplex PCR; TCRdb keeps in-frame clones, though not all of them. The table has about 58,000 clones, roughly nine tenths seen once; the top ten hold about 3.8%. Germline assignment: CDR1 SGHTA and CDR2 FQGNSA. The CDR3 covers 16 residues. V shed 5 bases, J shed 4 bases, and the junction held 9 bases outside the gene matches. The TCR originated in a person aged 18-70 years in good health. Sequences were obtained from blood. This sequence joins TRBV7-2 and TRBJ2-2; the match to TRBD1 covers 8 bases. Here the CDR3 DNA reads TGTGCCAGCAGCCCAATGACAGGGGTAATCACCGGGGAGCTGTTTTTT. Amino acid sequence: CASSPMTGVITGELFF.